Presented here are 28 T cell receptor beta chains from one specimen sequenced in a study of blood T cell repertoires in COVID-19. Here immunoSEQ multiplex PCR was the method, and the copy in TCRdb shows in-frame clones only, minus some. This table holds about 99,000 clones, approximately 87% found once. The sample taken for sequencing was peripheral blood. The source of these receptors is a man in his fifties or sixties with acute or convalescent COVID-19.

CDR3 in amino acids: CASSPPLGTSPYNEQFF. The CDR3 DNA sequence: TGTGCCAGCAGCCCGCCCCTCGGGACTAGTCCCTACAATGAGCAGTTCTTC. The J gene is TRBJ2-1, the V gene TRBV7-6, with 8 bases lining up with TRBD2. The CDR3 is 17 residues long. Germline V gene sequence: CDR1 SGHVS, CDR2 FNYEAQ. V was pared by 5 bases and J by 2 bases, with 11 bases of the junction left unmatched.

The chain links TRBV28 to TRBJ2-1, with 12 bases identical to TRBD2. Germline V gene sequence: CDR1 MDHEN, CDR2 SYDVKM. There are 13 residues in the CDR3. The J segment lost 12 bases and the V segment lost 5 bases, leaving 5 bases of the junction unmatched. The DNA for the CDR3 is TGTGCCAGCAGTGGACTAGCGGGACTTGGGCAGTTCTTC. This encodes CASSGLAGLGQFF.

This clone was observed a single time. The genes are TRBV6-1 and TRBJ2-7, with a tentative D call TRBD1 (5 bases). The CDR3 sequence is 15 residues long. Between the trimmed V and J ends, which lost 1 base and 0 bases, there was a span of 10 bases. The germline V gene encodes CDR1 MNHNS and CDR2 SASEGT. The CDR3 loop is CASSEVGALSYEQYF. The DNA of the CDR3 is TGTGCCAGCAGTGAAGTTGGGGCCCTCTCCTACGAGCAGTACTTC.

The chain recombines TRBV24-1 with TRBJ1-5, with unresolved D. The CDR3 spans 14 residues. V gave up 3 bases and J gave up 11 bases, with 16 bases separating them. The germline gives CDR1 KGHDR, CDR2 SFDVKD. The DNA for the CDR3 is TGTGCCACCAGTGATCACAGCCTACCCTGGGCCCAGCATTTT. The encoded protein is CATSDHSLPWAQHF.

J is TRBJ2-1 and V is TRBV7-8, with 13 bases identical to TRBD2. Per germline, CDR1 SGHVS and CDR2 FQNEAQ. The V and J ends lost 4 bases and 9 bases, in that order; junction bases with no gene match: 6. This CDR3 has 15 amino acids. The CDR3 reads CASSSGLAGKAEQFF. The DNA for the CDR3 is TGTGCCAGCAGCTCGGGACTAGCGGGAAAGGCTGAGCAGTTCTTC.

The rearrangement uses TRBV7-9 and TRBJ2-2, with D possibly matching TRBD2 (6 bases). Per the germline V gene, CDR1 is SEHNR and CDR2 is FQNEAQ (reference sequence). Trimming took 5 bases from V and 6 from J, leaving 10 bases between them. This CDR3 region has 13 residues. The CDR3 sequence: CASSPGSPGELFF. DNA of the CDR3: TGTGCCAGCAGCCCCGGGAGTCCCGGGGAGCTGTTTTTT.

This chain joins TRBV19 and TRBJ1-6; D is unresolved. The CDR3 totals 15 residues. Germline V CDR1 and CDR2: LNHDA, SQIVND (reference sequence). V was pared by 5 bases and J by 13 bases, with 21 bases between. This CDR3 reads CASSPSMNIRSPLHF. CDR3 coding DNA: TGTGCCAGTAGTCCCTCGATGAACATCCGCTCTCCCCTCCACTTT.

The chain recombines TRBV21-1 with TRBJ2-7; the table's D call TRBD2 went unverified against the DNA. TRBV21-1 is a pseudogene locus. The CDR3 is 17 residues long. The CDR3 DNA sequence: TGTGCCAGCAGCAAAGAGAACCCCACTGTTCGGTCCTACGAGCAGTACTTC. Encoded protein: CASSKENPTVRSYEQYF.

The chain couples TRBV4-2 to TRBJ2-7; 10 bases are a match to TRBD2. J lost 3 bases, V lost 9 bases, and 8 bases had no gene match. This CDR3 is built from 14 residues. Looked up from germline, CDR1 is LGHNA and CDR2 is YNFKEQ. CDR3 region: CASGPGLALYEQYF. Here the CDR3 DNA reads TGTGCCAGTGGACCGGGACTAGCGCTCTACGAGCAGTACTTC.

This clone came up a few times. V and J are TRBV4-1 and TRBJ2-1; 8 positions match TRBD2. Per the germline V gene, CDR1 is MGHRA and CDR2 is YSYEKL. CDR3 length: 13 amino acids. V shed 7 bases, J shed 5 bases, and the junction held 4 bases outside the gene matches. CDR3 sequence reads: CASNREGNNEQFF. Here the CDR3 DNA reads TGCGCCAGCAATCGGGAGGGAAACAATGAGCAGTTCTTC.

The V and J genes are TRBV6-5 and TRBJ1-1, with D perhaps matching TRBD1 (5 bases). The V and J ends lost 2 bases and 7 bases respectively, with 17 bases between them. Germline V CDR1 and CDR2: MNHEY, SVGAGI. The CDR3 spans 15 residues. The CDR3 nucleotides are TGTGCCAGCAGTTACGGCGGGGGTTCCTCAGATGAAGCTTTCTTT. Its translation is CASSYGGGSSDEAFF.

The rearrangement joins TRBV28 to TRBJ2-1; possibly TRBD1 for D (6 bases). Per the germline V gene, CDR1 is MDHEN and CDR2 is SYDVKM. V dropped 7 bases and J dropped 8 bases, with 18 bases sitting between them. The CDR3 totals 14 residues. CDR3 DNA sequence: TGTGCCAGCAAGGGGAGTCAGGGGATTTATGAGCAGTTCTTC. This translates into CASKGSQGIYEQFF.

The chain joins TRBV19 to TRBJ2-1; TRBD2 agrees at 13 bases. The junction had 7 bases not matched to a gene; V was cut back by 7 bases and J by 7 bases. CDR1 and CDR2 (germline): LNHDA, SQIVND (reference sequence). The CDR3 covers 15 residues. In nucleotides, the CDR3 is TGTGCCAGTAACCCAACTAGCGGGGGGGCAAATGAGCAGTTCTTC. This translates into CASNPTSGGANEQFF.

The chain has TRBV28 and TRBJ2-7; D unclear. Trimming stripped 4 bases from V and 2 bases from J, with 6 bases between. The CDR3 is 12 residues long. Germline CDR1 reads MDHEN; CDR2 reads SYDVKM. The DNA for the CDR3 is TGTGCCAGCAGTTCGCGTACCTACGAGCAGTACTTC. It yields the protein CASSSRTYEQYF.

To note about this clone: No DNA is shown, since the ends of the CDR3 on it are uncertain; the CDR3 is the one TCRdb lists. The chain employs TRBV6-5 and TRBJ2-2; the D call TRBD1 from the table was never checked on the DNA. The length of the CDR3 is 16 amino acids, counting both ends. Looked up from germline, CDR1 is MNHEY and CDR2 is SVGAGI. The chain's CDR3 is CASSSSDRGQTGELFF.

The rearrangement joins TRBV28 to TRBJ2-7; TRBD2 aligns across 8 bases. The CDR3 has 15 residues. V shed 6 bases, J shed 2 bases, and the junction held 9 bases outside the gene matches. Germline V CDR1 and CDR2: MDHEN, SYDVKM. The CDR3 DNA reads as TGTGCCAGCAGCACGAGCGGGAGAGGGGCCTACGAGCAGTACTTC. Translated: CASSTSGRGAYEQYF.

This clone has just a few counts. The V gene is TRBV29-1, the J gene TRBJ2-7; 11 bases match TRBD2. Germline V gene lookup returns CDR1 SQVTM and CDR2 ANQGSEA. Trimming at V came to 8 bases and at J to 2 bases, leaving 5 bases not matched to a gene. The CDR3 runs 13 residues. For the CDR3, the DNA is TGCAGCATCGGGACTAGCGGACCCTACGAGCAGTACTTC. Amino acid sequence: CSIGTSGPYEQYF.

The chain is built from TRBV15 and TRBJ1-2; no definite D call. This CDR3 region has 17 residues. V gave up 1 base and J gave up 3 bases, with 18 bases separating them. CDR1 is LNHNV, CDR2 YYDKDF, per germline (reference sequence). The CDR3 loop reads CATSRVEGSRRDYGYTF. In DNA form, the CDR3 reads TGTGCCACCAGCAGAGTGGAGGGCAGCCGGAGGGACTATGGCTACACCTTC.

This clone was found a few times. The chain has TRBV6-2 or TRBV6-3 and TRBJ2-7; D unclear. V lost 6 bases, J lost 7 bases, and 10 bases lay in between. The CDR3 contains 11 residues. Germline assignment: CDR1 MNHEY and CDR2 SVGEGT. CDR3 coding DNA: TGTGCCAGCAGCTCAGCGAGAGAGCAGTACTTC. Translated, it gives CASSSAREQYF.

In DNA form, the CDR3 reads TGTGCCAGCAGCAGTTACAGGGATCCGAGGACTGAAGCTTTCTTT. This codes for CASSSYRDPRTEAFF. The chain uses TRBV9 and TRBJ1-1; D possibly corresponds to TRBD1 (6 bases). The germline CDR1 and CDR2 sequences are SGDLS and YYNGEE. The CDR3 runs 15 residues. Between the trimmed V and J ends, which lost 4 bases and 5 bases, there was a span of 18 bases. The entire variable domain, with the rest obtained from reference TRBV9 and TRBJ1-1, is as follows: DSGVTQTPKHLITATGQRVTLRCSPRSGDLSVYWYQQSLDQGLQFLIQYYNGEERAKGNILERFSAQQFPDLHSELNLSSLELGDSALYFCASSSYRDPRTEAFFGQGTRLTVV.

The gene calls are TRBV27 and TRBJ2-7; D is ambiguous. V lost 5 bases and J 0 bases, leaving 14 bases between the germline ends. Germline CDR1 reads MNHEY; CDR2 reads SMNVEV (reference sequence). This CDR3 is 15 amino acids long. The CDR3 region has the DNA TGTGCCAGCAGTGTTAGGCAGGTTCTCTCCTACGAGCAGTACTTC. This codes for CASSVRQVLSYEQYF.

The CDR3 loop is CASSPLGHYGYTF. The CDR3, as DNA: TGTGCCAGCAGTCCACTAGGGCACTATGGCTACACCTTC. The chain recombines TRBV6-5 with TRBJ1-2, with D unresolved. The germline gives CDR1 MNHEY, CDR2 SVGAGI. The CDR3 covers 13 residues. Trimming stripped 5 bases from V and 3 bases from J, with 10 bases between.

The gene calls are TRBV28 and TRBJ2-6; no definite D call. The germline V gene encodes CDR1 MDHEN and CDR2 SYDVKM. The V end was cut by 5 bases, the J end by 0 bases, with 5 bases between. CDR3 size: 14 residues. The CDR3 here is CASSPSSGANVLTF. The CDR3 region has the DNA TGTGCCAGCAGTCCCAGCTCTGGGGCCAACGTCCTGACTTTC.

DNA of the CDR3: TGTGCCAGCAGTGAATTTGGACATGGAATCAGCGAGCAGTACTTC. It is translated as CASSEFGHGISEQYF. This rearrangement joins TRBV6-1 to TRBJ2-7; tentatively, D is TRBD1 (5 bases). V lost 2 bases, J lost 6 bases, and 17 bases lay in between. The CDR3 extends over 15 amino acids. CDR1 and CDR2 from the germline V gene are MNHNS and SASEGT.

This chain uses TRBV12-3 or TRBV12-4 with TRBJ1-6; tentative D call: TRBD1 (6 bases). V lost 2 bases and J lost 8, with 7 bases in between. This CDR3 contains 13 residues. CDR3 in amino acids: CASSLKGDSPLHF. In DNA, the CDR3 is TGTGCCAGCAGTTTAAAGGGGGATTCACCCCTCCACTTT.

This clone was counted a single time. The rearrangement uses TRBV2 and TRBJ2-3, with 10 nucleotides matching TRBD2. The V gene's germline CDR1 is SNHLY and CDR2 FYNNEI. The J segment lost 4 bases and the V segment lost 6 bases, leaving 4 bases of the junction unmatched. The CDR3 spans 14 residues. CDR3 in amino acids: CASRGGTSADTQYF. In DNA form, the CDR3 reads TGTGCCAGCAGGGGAGGGACTAGCGCAGATACGCAGTATTTT.

The chain has TRBV28 and TRBJ2-6; 10 bases line up with TRBD1. CDR1 and CDR2 from the germline V gene are MDHEN and SYDVKM. V was clipped by 4 bases and J by 4 bases; unmatched bases: 13. This CDR3 region has 19 residues. The CDR3 DNA sequence: TGTGCCAGCAGTTCCCGGGACAGGGGAAAGGGCTCCGGGGCCAACGTCCTGACTTTC. It codes for CASSSRDRGKGSGANVLTF.

The CDR3 loop reads CAWRSHGGDQPQHF. The DNA for the CDR3 is TGTGCCTGGAGGTCTCATGGAGGGGATCAGCCCCAGCATTTT. The rearrangement links TRBV30 to TRBJ1-5; maybe TRBD1 (5 bases). This CDR3 region has 14 residues. Germline loops: CDR1 GTSNPN, CDR2 SVGIG (reference sequence). With 3 bases removed from V and 5 bases from J, the gap between germline ends came to 14 bases.